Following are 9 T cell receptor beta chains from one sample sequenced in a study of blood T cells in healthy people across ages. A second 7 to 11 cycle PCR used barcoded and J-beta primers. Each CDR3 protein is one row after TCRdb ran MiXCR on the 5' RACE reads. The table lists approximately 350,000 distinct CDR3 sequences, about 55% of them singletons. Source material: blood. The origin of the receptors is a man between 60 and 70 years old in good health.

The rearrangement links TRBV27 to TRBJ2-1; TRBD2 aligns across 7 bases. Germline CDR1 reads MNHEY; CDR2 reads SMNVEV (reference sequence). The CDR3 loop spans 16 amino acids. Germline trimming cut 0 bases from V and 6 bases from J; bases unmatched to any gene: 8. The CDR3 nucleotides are TGTGCCAGCAGTTTATCCTCGCTAGCGGTCGGCAATGAGCAGTTCTTC. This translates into CASSLSSLAVGNEQFF.

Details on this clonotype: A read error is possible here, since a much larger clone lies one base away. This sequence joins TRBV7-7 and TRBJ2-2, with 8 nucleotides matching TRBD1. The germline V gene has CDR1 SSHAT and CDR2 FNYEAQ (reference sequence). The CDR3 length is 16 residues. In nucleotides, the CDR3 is TGTGCTAGCAGTCGGACAGGGAGGATGGGCGCCGGGGAGCTGTTTTTT. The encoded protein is CASSRTGRMGAGELFF.

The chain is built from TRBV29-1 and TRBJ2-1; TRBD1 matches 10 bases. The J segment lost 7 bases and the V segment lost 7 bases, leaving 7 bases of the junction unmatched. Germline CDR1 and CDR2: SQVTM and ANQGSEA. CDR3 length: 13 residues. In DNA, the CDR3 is TGCAGCGCCCGTTGGGGACAGGGGAATGAGCAGTTCTTC. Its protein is CSARWGQGNEQFF.

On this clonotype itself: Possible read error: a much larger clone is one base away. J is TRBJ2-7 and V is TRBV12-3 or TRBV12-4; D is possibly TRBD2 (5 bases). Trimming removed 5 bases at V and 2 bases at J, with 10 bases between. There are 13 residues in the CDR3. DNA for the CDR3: TGTGCCAGCAGTGTCATCGGGGCCTACGAGCAGTACTTC. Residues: CASSVIGAYEQYF.

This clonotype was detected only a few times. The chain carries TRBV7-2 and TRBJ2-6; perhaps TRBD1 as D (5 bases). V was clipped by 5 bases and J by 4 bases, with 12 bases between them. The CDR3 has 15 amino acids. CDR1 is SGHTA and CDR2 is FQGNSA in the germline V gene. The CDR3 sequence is CASSHRGTGANVLTF. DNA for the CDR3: TGTGCCAGCAGCCATAGGGGCACCGGGGCCAACGTCCTGACTTTC.

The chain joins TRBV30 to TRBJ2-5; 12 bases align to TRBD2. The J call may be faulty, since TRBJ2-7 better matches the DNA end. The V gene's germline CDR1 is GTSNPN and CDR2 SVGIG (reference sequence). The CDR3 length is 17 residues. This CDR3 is CAWTGETSGRGPYEQYF. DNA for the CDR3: TGTGCCTGGACAGGTGAGACTAGCGGGAGAGGCCCCTACGAGCAGTACTTC.

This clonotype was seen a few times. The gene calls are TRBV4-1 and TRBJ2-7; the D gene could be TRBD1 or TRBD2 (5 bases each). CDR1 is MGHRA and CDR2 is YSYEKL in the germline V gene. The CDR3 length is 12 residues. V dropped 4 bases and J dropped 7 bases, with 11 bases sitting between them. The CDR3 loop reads CASSLGTDEQYF. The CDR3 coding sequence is TGCGCCAGCAGCCTCGGGACGGATGAGCAGTACTTC.

The CDR3 loop reads CAISSLAPTSGATYEQYF. CDR3 nucleotides: TGTGCCATCAGTTCCCTCGCCCCAACTAGCGGGGCAACCTACGAGCAGTACTTC. The chain uses TRBV10-3 and TRBJ2-5; TRBD2 matches at 10 bases. The J call may not be correct, given that the DNA end is closer to TRBJ2-7. The CDR3 spans 18 residues. Germline V CDR1 and CDR2: ENHRY, SYGVKD.

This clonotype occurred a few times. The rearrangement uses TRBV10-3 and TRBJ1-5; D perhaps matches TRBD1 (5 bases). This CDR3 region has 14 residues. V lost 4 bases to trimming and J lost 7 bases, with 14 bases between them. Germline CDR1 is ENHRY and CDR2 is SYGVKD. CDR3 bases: TGTGCCATCAGTGCCGGGGGGAGGGGACAGCCCCAGCATTTT. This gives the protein CAISAGGRGQPQHF.